This T cell receptor (beta chain) was recovered during a study of T cell responses to AZD1222 COVID-19 vaccine. The CDR3 has 14 residues. Trimming cost V 4 bases and J 1 base, with 11 bases left between them. Germline CDR1 is MNHEY and CDR2 is SVGAGI. Method: immunoSEQ multiplex PCR; TCRdb's copy keeps in-frame clones and lacks some. The repertoire holds around 150,000 clones, with roughly 90% as singletons. As for this clone: The antigen is unknown.

Findings and caveats of the study: Most donors were white British and more were female, and clonal diversity was possibly underestimated. Baseline seropositives among AZD1222 recipients totaled only five to seven.

This clonotype was obtained from an adult who received the AZD1222 COVID-19 vaccine. The sample here was peripheral blood, taken 28 days after the second AZD1222 dose. The chain recombines TRBV6-5 with TRBJ2-7; the D call may be TRBD1 or TRBD2 (5 bases each). The CDR3 DNA reads as TGTGCCAGCAGTTTACTAGACAGATCCTACGAGCAGTACTTC. Protein sequence: CASSLLDRSYEQYF.